Below are 3 T cell receptor beta chains sequenced from a single sample in a study of early T cells in non-severe SARS-CoV-2 infection. TCRdb re-derived calls from the 5' RACE reads in MiXCR, one entry per CDR3 protein. The sample lists approximately 37,000 distinct CDR3 sequences, approximately 5.9% occurring once. The sample was whole blood, taken at baseline. The receptors originated from an adult who was a healthcare worker with PCR-confirmed SARS-CoV-2 infection or an uninfected control (not recorded which).

This clonotype was recorded at least ten times. The rearrangement uses TRBV28 and TRBJ1-2; D is unclear. Germline V gives CDR1 MDHEN, CDR2 SYDVKM. Trimming left V 2 bases short and J 12 bases short, with 16 bases between. The length of the CDR3 is 13 residues. The chain's CDR3 is CASSLLPGLVDTF. In DNA, the CDR3 is TGTGCCAGCAGTTTACTCCCCGGGTTAGTGGACACCTTC.

The genes are TRBV10-3 and TRBJ2-1; no clear D gene. Germline lookup yields CDR1 ENHRY and CDR2 SYGVKD. The V end lost 0 bases, the J end lost 7 bases, and 13 bases lay between the germline ends. CDR3 size: 15 residues. DNA for the CDR3: TGTGCCATCAGTGAGTCGCCCTTGGTTGGGAATGAGCAGTTCTTC. Protein: CAISESPLVGNEQFF.

This clonotype was observed many times. The chain is built from TRBV29-1 and TRBJ2-2; D is unclear. CDR3 size: 12 residues. Germline V gives CDR1 SQVTM, CDR2 ANQGSEA. V was pared by 4 bases and J by 1 base, with 4 bases between. The CDR3 nucleotides are TGCAGCGTTGGGCAGAACACCGGGGAGCTGTTTTTT. This gives the protein CSVGQNTGELFF.